Listed here are 3 T cell receptor beta chains from one sample, sequenced in a study of identical twins. TCRdb re-analysed the 5' RACE reads in MiXCR, keeping a single row per CDR3 protein. The repertoire has around 530,000 distinct CDR3 sequences, 13% to 15% of them found once; the top ten carry roughly 0.44%. The data were also submitted as part of a second study, on yellow fever vaccine responses in identical twins.

Sequenced sample: CD4+ T cells sorted from blood. The receptors come from a woman in her late teens or twenties in good health.

The gene calls are TRBV9 and TRBJ1-5; 7 nucleotides match TRBD1. V was clipped by 3 bases and J by 4 bases; unmatched bases: 7. This CDR3 is built from 15 residues. CDR1 and CDR2 from the germline V gene are SGDLS and YYNGEE. As DNA, the CDR3 is TGTGCCAGCAGCGCATCCGGGACAGCAAATCAGCCCCAGCATTTT. Encoded protein: CASSASGTANQPQHF.

The rearrangement uses TRBV29-1 and TRBJ1-5; TRBD1 might be the D (6 bases). Trimming pared 6 bases from V and 5 bases from J, leaving 14 bases between. Germline CDR1 reads SQVTM; CDR2 reads ANQGSEA. The CDR3 spans 13 residues. The chain's CDR3 is CSVDTGYDQPQHF. The CDR3 nucleotides are TGCAGCGTGGATACAGGGTACGATCAGCCCCAGCATTTT.

The chain carries TRBV16 and TRBJ2-7, with TRBD1 identical over 10 bases. The CDR3 is made up of 16 amino acids. V lost 4 bases to trimming and J lost 6 bases; unmatched junction nucleotides: 12. CDR1 is KGHSY and CDR2 is FQNENV in the germline V gene. The CDR3 bases are TGTGCCAGCAGCCCTTCTGGGGACAGGGGTATGGGCGAGCAGTACTTC. It yields the protein CASSPSGDRGMGEQYF.